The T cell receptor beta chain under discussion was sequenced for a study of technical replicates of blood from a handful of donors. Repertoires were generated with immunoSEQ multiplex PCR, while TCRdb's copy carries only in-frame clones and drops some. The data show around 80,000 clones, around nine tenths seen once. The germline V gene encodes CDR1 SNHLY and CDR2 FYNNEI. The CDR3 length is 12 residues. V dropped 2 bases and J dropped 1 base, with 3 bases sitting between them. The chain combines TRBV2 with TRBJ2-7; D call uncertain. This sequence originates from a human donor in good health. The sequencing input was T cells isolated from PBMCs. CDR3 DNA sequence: TGTGCCAGCAGTGAACAGTCCTACGAGCAGTACTTC. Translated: CASSEQSYEQYF. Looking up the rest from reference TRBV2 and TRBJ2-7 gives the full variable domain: EPEVTQTPSHQVTQMGQEVILRCVPISNHLYFYWYRQILGQKVEFLVSFYNNEISEKSEIFDDQFSVERPDGSNFTLKIRSTKLEDSAMYFCASSEQSYEQYFGPGTRLTVT.